This TCR beta chain came from a study of T cells in localized non-small cell lung cancer. Study-wide points: The highest T cell clonality was in uninvolved adjacent lung, above tumor. A median approximately 61 of the top 100 tumor clones appeared in adjacent lung. Analysis by sequencing included only one tumor region, so heterogeneity remains possible.

With regard to this clone: Its target is unknown.

Generated by immunoSEQ multiplex PCR, the TCRdb table keeps only in-frame clones and is missing some. The sample lists about 25,000 clones; 80% to 90% were seen once. Germline CDR1 is MNHNS and CDR2 is SASEGT. V shed 8 bases and J shed 2 bases, with 10 bases lying between them. This CDR3 is 13 amino acids long. The chain recombines TRBV6-1 with TRBJ1-5; tentative D call: TRBD1 (5 bases). This sequence was found in a female donor of 60 years or more with stage I lung adenocarcinoma. The sequencing used peripheral blood, collected before any cancer treatment. The CDR3 bases are TGTGCCAGCGGGGCGGGGGGCAATCAGCCCCAGCATTTT. As protein: CASGAGGNQPQHF.